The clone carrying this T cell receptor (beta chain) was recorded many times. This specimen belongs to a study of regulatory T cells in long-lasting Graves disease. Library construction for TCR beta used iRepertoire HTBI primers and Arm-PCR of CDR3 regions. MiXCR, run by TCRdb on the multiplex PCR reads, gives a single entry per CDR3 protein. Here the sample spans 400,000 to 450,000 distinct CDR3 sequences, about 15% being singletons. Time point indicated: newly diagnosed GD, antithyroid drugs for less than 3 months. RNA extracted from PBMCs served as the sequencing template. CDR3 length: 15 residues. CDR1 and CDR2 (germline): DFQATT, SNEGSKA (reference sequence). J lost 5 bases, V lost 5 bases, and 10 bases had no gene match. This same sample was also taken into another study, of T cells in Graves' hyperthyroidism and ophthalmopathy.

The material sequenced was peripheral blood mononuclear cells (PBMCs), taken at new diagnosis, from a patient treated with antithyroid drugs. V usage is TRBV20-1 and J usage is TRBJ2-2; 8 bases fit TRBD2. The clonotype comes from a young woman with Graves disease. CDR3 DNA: TGCAGTGCTTCTAAGAGCGGGAGTGGTACCGGGGAGCTGTTTTTT. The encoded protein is CSASKSGSGTGELFF.